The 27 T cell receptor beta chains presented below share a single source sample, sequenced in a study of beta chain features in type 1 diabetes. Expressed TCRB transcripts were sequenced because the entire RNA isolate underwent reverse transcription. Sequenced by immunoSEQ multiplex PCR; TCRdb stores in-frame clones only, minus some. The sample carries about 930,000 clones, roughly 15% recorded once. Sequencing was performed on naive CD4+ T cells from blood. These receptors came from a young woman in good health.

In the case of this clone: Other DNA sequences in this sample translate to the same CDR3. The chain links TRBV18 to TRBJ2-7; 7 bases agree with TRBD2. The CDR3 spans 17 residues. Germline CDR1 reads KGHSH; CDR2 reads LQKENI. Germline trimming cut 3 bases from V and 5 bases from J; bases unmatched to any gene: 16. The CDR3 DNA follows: TGTGCCAGCTCACCCCCGGGATCGGGAGGTATTCCCCACGAGCAGTACTTC. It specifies CASSPPGSGGIPHEQYF.

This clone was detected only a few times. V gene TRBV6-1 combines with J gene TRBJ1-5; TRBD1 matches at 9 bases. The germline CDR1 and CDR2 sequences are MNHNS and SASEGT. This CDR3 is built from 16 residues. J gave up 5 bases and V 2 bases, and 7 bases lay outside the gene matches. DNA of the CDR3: TGTGCCAGCAGTGAATACCGGGACAGGGACGATCAGCCCCAGCATTTT. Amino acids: CASSEYRDRDDQPQHF.

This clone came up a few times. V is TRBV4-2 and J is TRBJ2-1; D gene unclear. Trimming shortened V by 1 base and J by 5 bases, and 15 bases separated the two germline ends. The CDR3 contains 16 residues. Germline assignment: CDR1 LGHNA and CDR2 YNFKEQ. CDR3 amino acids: CASSQVARVGNNEQFF. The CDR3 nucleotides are TGTGCCAGCAGCCAAGTCGCCAGAGTAGGGAACAATGAGCAGTTCTTC.

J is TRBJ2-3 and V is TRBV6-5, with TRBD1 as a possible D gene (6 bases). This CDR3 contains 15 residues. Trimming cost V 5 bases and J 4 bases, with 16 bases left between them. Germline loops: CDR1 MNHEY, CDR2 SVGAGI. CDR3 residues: CASSPTGVGADTQYF. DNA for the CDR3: TGTGCCAGCAGTCCGACAGGCGTGGGGGCAGATACGCAGTATTTT.

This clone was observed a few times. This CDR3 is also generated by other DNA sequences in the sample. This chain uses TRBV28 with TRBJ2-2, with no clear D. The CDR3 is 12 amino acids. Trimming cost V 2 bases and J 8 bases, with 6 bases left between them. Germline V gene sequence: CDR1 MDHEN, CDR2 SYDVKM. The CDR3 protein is CASSLVYGELFF. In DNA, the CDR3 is TGTGCCAGCAGTTTAGTGTATGGGGAGCTGTTTTTT.

The CDR3 protein is CAGLGYNEQFF. In DNA, the CDR3 is TGCGCAGGGTTAGGGTACAATGAGCAGTTCTTC. The chain links TRBV20-1 to TRBJ2-1, with D perhaps matching TRBD1 (5 bases). This CDR3 spans 11 amino acids. Germline loops: CDR1 DFQATT, CDR2 SNEGSKA (reference sequence).

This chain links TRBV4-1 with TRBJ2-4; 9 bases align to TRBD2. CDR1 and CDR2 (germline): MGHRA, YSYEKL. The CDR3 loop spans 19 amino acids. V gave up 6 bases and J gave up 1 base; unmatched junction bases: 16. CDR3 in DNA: TGCGCCAGCAGTCCGGGGAGCGGGAGGACCGGGTCGGCCAAAAACATTCAGTACTTC. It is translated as CASSPGSGRTGSAKNIQYF.

CDR3 in amino acids: CASSVGLASEQYF. The CDR3 DNA sequence: TGTGCCAGCAGCGTGGGACTAGCGAGCGAGCAGTACTTC. This chain links TRBV11-2 with TRBJ2-7; 10 bases are a match to TRBD2. Per the germline V gene, CDR1 is SGHAT and CDR2 is FQNNGV. The V segment lost 5 bases and the J segment 6 bases; nucleotides outside the gene matches: 4. This CDR3 is 13 amino acids long.

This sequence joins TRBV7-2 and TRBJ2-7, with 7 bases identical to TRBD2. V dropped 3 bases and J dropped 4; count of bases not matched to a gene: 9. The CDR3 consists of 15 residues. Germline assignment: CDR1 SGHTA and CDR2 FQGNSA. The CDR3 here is CASSFLRGSRYEQYF. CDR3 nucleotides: TGTGCCAGCAGCTTTCTACGCGGGAGTAGGTACGAGCAGTACTTC.

The CDR3 region has the DNA TGTGCCAGCAGCTTACAGGGCCCTCTTGGAAACACCATATATTTT. Translating gives CASSLQGPLGNTIYF. The chain carries TRBV5-6 and TRBJ1-3; a weak D match, TRBD1 (6 bases). This CDR3 has 15 residues. Per germline, CDR1 SGHDT and CDR2 YYEEEE. V lost 2 bases and J lost 3, with 12 bases in between.

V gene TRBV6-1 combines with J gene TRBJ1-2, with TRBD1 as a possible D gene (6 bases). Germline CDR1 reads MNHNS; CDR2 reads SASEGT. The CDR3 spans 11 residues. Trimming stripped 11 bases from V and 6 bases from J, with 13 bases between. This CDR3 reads CAGGGWDGYTF. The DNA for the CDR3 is TGTGCCGGCGGGGGCTGGGATGGCTACACCTTC.

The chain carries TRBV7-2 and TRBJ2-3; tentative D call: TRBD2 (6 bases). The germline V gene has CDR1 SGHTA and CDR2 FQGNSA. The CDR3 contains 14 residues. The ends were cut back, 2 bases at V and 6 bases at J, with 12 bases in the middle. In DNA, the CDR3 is TGTGCCAGCAGCTTACGGCGGGAACGGGATACGCAGTATTTT. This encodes CASSLRRERDTQYF.

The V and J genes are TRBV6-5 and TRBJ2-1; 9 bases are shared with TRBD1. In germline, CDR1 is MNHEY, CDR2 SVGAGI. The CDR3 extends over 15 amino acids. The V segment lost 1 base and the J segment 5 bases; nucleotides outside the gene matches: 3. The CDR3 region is CASSYFGTGHNEQFF. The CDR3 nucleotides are TGTGCCAGCAGTTACTTTGGGACAGGGCACAATGAGCAGTTCTTC.

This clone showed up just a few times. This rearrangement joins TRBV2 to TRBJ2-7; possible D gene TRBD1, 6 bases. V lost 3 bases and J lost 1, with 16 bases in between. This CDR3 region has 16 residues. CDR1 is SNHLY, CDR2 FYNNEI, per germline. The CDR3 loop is CASSEQGRGNSYEQYF. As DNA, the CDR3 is TGTGCCAGCAGTGAGCAGGGCAGGGGTAATTCCTACGAGCAGTACTTC. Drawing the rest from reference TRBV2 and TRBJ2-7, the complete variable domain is EPEVTQTPSHQVTQMGQEVILRCVPISNHLYFYWYRQILGQKVEFLVSFYNNEISEKSEIFDDQFSVERPDGSNFTLKIRSTKLEDSAMYFCASSEQGRGNSYEQYFGPGTRLTVT.

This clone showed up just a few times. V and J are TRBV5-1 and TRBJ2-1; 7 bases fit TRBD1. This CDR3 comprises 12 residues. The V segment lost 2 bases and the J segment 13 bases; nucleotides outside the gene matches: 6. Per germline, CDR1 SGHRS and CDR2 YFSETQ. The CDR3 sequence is CASSLQGLRQFF. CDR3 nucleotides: TGCGCCAGCAGCTTACAGGGGTTAAGACAGTTCTTC. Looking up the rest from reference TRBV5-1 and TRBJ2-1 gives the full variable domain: KAGVTQTPRYLIKTRGQQVTLSCSPISGHRSVSWYQQTPGQGLQFLFEYFSETQRNKGNFPGRFSGRQFSNSRSEMNVSTLELGDSALYLCASSLQGLRQFFGPGTRLTVL.

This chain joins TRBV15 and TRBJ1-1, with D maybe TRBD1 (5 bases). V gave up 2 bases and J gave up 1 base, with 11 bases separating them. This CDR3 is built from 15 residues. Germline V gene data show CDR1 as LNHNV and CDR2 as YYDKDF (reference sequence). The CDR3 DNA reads TGTGCCACCAGCAGACCCCGGGACCGGAACACTGAAGCTTTCTTT. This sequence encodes CATSRPRDRNTEAFF.

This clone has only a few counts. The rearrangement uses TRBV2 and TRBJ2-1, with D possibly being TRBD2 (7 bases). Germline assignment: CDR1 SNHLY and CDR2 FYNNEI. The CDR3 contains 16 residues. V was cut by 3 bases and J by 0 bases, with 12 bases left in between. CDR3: CASSETSRGSYNEQFF. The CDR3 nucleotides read TGTGCCAGCAGTGAGACTAGCAGGGGCTCCTACAATGAGCAGTTCTTC.

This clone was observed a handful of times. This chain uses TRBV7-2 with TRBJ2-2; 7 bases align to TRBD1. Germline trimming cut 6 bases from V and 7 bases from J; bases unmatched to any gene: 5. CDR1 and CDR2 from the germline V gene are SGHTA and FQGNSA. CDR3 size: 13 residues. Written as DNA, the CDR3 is TGTGCCAGCAGTCGACAGGGTGTCGGGGAGCTGTTTTTT. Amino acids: CASSRQGVGELFF.

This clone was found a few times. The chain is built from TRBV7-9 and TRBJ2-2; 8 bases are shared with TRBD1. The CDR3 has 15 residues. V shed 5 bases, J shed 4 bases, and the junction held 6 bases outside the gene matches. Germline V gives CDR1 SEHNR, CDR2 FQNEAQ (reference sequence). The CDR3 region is CASSRRDRSTGELFF. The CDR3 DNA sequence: TGTGCCAGCAGCCGCCGGGACAGGTCCACCGGGGAGCTGTTTTTT.

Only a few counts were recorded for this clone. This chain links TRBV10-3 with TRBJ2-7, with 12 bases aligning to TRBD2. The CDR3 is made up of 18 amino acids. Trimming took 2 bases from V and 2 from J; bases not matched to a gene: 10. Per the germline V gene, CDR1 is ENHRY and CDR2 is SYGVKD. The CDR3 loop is CAISESPGLAGLPYEQYF. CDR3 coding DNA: TGTGCCATCAGTGAGAGCCCCGGACTAGCGGGACTGCCCTACGAGCAGTACTTC.

The CDR3: CAIRASGSYNEQFF. CDR3 nucleotide sequence: TGTGCCATCAGGGCTAGCGGGTCCTACAATGAGCAGTTCTTC. The gene calls are TRBV10-3 and TRBJ2-1; 8 positions match TRBD2. J gave up 1 base and V 6 bases, and 2 bases lay outside the gene matches. This CDR3 is 14 amino acids long. Germline CDR1 is ENHRY and CDR2 is SYGVKD.

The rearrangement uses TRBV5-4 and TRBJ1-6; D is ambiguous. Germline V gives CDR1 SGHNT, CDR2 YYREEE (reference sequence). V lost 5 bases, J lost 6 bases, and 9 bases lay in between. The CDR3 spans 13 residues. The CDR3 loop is CASRGQINSPLHF. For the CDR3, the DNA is TGTGCCAGCAGAGGGCAGATTAATTCACCCCTCCACTTT.

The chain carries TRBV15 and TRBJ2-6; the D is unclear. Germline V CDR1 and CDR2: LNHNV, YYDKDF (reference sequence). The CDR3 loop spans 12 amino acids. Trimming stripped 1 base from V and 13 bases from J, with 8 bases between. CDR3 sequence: CATSRGRWVLTF. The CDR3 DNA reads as TGTGCCACCAGCAGAGGCAGATGGGTCCTGACTTTC. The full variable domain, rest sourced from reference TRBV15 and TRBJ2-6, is DAMVIQNPRYQVTQFGKPVTLSCSQTLNHNVMYWYQQKSSQAPKLLFHYYDKDFNNEADTPDNFQSRRPNTSFCFLDIRSPGLGDTAMYLCATSRGRWVLTFGAGSRLTVL.

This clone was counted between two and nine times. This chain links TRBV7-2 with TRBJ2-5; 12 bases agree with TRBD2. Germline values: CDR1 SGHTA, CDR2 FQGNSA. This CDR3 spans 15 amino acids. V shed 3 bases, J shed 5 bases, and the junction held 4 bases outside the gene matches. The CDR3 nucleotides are TGTGCCAGCAGCTTGACTAGCGGGAGTTGGGAGACCCAGTACTTC. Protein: CASSLTSGSWETQYF.

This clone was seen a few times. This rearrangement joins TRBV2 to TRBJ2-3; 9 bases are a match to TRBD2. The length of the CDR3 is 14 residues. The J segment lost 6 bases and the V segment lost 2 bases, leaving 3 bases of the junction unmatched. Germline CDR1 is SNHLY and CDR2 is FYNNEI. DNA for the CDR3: TGTGCCAGCAGTGAATTTGCGGGAGGGGATACGCAGTATTTT. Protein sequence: CASSEFAGGDTQYF.

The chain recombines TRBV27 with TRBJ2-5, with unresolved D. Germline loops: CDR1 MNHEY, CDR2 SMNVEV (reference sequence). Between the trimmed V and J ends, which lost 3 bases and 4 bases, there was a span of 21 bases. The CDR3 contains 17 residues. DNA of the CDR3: TGTGCCAGCAGTTTGAGTGGCCGTGGGTTTTTTCGAGAGACCCAGTACTTC. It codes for CASSLSGRGFFRETQYF.

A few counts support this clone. CDR3: CASSVGLLAGGYEQFF. The CDR3 DNA reads TGTGCCAGCAGTGTGGGGTTGCTAGCGGGAGGGTACGAGCAGTTCTTC. The chain links TRBV6-1 to TRBJ2-1, with 12 bases identical to TRBD2. The CDR3 contains 16 residues. The V gene's germline CDR1 is MNHNS and CDR2 SASEGT. V shed 4 bases, J shed 10 bases, and the junction held 11 bases outside the gene matches.